The clone carrying this TCR beta chain was detected ten times or more. This sample was included in a study of spatial heterogeneity in lung cancer. Study as a whole: At a median of about 22 months after resection, follow-up PBMC samples were sequenced when available. Sequence detection consistently recorded a greater number of beta-chain than alpha-chain sequences. Within raw reads, each unique TCR and UMI combination appeared on average more than ten times.

Time point described: blood at routine non-recurrence follow-up after resection. CDR3 size: 15 residues. CDR1 and CDR2 (germline): MGHRA, YSYEKL. V lost 4 bases to trimming and J lost 3 bases; unmatched junction nucleotides: 4. All TCR cDNA molecules were individually tagged with a unique molecular identifier. TCRdb re-called the 5' RACE reads with MiXCR, one entry per CDR3 protein. The sample lists approximately 93,000 distinct CDR3 sequences, roughly 21% seen once, with 21% in the top ten. This specimen was PBMCs, taken at follow-up. This chain connects TRBV4-1 to TRBJ2-5, with 11 bases identical to TRBD2. The TCR comes from a male donor with early-stage non-small cell lung cancer. CDR3 coding DNA: TGCGCCAGCAGCCGGTCGACTAGCGGGGAAGAGACCCAGTACTTC. It encodes CASSRSTSGEETQYF.